This T cell receptor beta chain is drawn from a study of lymphopenia after photon versus proton radiotherapy. CDR3 size: 17 residues. CDR1 is SGHTA and CDR2 is FQGNSA in the germline V gene. With 6 bases clipped from V and 7 bases from J, the junction kept 17 bases outside the gene matches. The table came from immunoSEQ multiplex PCR; TCRdb's copy has only in-frame clones and leaves some out. The profile shows tens of thousands of clones, about 90% of them singletons. The origin of this receptor is an elderly man with esophageal cancer. This chain connects TRBV7-2 to TRBJ1-4, with TRBD1 matching 7 bases. Specimen: peripheral blood, collected from a patient treated with proton-based radiotherapy. Here the CDR3 reads CASSLRATGAVIEKLFF. The DNA for the CDR3 is TGTGCCAGCAGTCTTAGGGCAACAGGGGCAGTCATTGAAAAACTGTTTTTT.